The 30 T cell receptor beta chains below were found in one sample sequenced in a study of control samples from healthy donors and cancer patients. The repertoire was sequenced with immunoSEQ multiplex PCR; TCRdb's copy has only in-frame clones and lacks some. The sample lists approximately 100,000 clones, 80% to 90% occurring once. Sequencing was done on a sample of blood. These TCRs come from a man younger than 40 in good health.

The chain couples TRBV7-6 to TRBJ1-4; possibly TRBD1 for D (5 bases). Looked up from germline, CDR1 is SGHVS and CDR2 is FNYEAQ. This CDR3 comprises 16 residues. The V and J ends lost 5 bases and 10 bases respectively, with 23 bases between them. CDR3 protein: CASSREQAPTSGKLFF. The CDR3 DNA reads TGTGCCAGCAGCCGGGAACAGGCTCCGACAAGCGGAAAACTGTTTTTT.

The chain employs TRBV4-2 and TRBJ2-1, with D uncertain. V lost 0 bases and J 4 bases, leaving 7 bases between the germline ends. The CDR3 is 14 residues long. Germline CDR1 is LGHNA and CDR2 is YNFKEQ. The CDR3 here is CASSQESEYNEQFF. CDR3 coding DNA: TGTGCCAGCAGCCAAGAGAGCGAATACAATGAGCAGTTCTTC.

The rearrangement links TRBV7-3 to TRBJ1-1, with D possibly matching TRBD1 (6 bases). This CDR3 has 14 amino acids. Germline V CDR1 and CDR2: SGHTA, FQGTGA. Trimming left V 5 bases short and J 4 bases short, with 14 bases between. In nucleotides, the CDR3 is TGTGCCAGCAGCCAAGGCGTACAGGGCACTGAAGCTTTCTTT. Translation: CASSQGVQGTEAFF.

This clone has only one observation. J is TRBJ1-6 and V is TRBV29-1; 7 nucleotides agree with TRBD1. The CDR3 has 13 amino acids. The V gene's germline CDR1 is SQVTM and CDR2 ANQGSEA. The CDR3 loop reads CRGQGEYNSPLHF. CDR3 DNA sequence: TGCAGAGGGCAGGGGGAATATAATTCACCCCTCCACTTT. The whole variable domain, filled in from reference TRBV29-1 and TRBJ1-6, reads SAVISQKPSRDICQRGTSLTIQCQVDSQVTMMFWYRQQPGQSLTLIATANQGSEATYESGFVIDKFPISRPNLTFSTLTVSNMSPEDSSIYLCRGQGEYNSPLHFGNGTRLTVT.

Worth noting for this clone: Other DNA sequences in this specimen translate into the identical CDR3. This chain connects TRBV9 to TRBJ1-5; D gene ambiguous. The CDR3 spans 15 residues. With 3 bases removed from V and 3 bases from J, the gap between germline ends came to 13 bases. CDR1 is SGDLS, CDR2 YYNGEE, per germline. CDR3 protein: CASSAEGVVNQPQHF. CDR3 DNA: TGTGCCAGCAGCGCGGAGGGAGTAGTCAATCAGCCCCAGCATTTT.

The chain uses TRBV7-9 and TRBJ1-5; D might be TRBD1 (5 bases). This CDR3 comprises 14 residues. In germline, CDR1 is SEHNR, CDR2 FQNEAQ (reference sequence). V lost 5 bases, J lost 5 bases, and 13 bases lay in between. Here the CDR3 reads CASSPEGWDQPQHF. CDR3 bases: TGTGCCAGCAGCCCAGAGGGGTGGGATCAGCCCCAGCATTTT. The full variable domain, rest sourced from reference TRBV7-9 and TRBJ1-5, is DTGVSQNPRHKITKRGQNVTFRCDPISEHNRLYWYRQTLGQGPEFLTYFQNEAQLEKSRLLSDRFSAERPKGSFSTLEIQRTEQGDSAMYLCASSPEGWDQPQHFGDGTRLSIL.

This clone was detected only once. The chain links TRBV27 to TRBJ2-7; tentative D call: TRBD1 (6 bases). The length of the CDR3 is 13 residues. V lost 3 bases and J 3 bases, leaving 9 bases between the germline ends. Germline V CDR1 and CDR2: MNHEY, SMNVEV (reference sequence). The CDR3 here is CASSLGAGYEQYF. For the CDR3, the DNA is TGTGCCAGCAGTTTGGGGGCGGGCTACGAGCAGTACTTC.

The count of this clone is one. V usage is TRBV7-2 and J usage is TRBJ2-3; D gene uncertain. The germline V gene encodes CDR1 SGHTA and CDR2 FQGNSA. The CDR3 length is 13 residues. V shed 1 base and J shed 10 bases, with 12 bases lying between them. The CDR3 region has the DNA TGTGCCAGCAGCTTAGTAAAGTTTGTGGCGCAGTATTTT. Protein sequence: CASSLVKFVAQYF.

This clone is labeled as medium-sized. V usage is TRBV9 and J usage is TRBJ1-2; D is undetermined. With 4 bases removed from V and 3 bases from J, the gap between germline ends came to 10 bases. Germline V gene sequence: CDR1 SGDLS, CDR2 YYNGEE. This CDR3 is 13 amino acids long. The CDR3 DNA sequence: TGTGCCAGCAGCCCCCGTGGGGACTATGGCTACACCTTC. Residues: CASSPRGDYGYTF.

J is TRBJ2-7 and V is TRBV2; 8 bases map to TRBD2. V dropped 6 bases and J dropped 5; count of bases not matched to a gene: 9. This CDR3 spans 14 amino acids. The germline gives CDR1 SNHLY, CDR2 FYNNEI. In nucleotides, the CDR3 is TGTGCCAGCAGCCGGGGGGGTACCGAGGACGAGCAGTACTTC. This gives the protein CASSRGGTEDEQYF.

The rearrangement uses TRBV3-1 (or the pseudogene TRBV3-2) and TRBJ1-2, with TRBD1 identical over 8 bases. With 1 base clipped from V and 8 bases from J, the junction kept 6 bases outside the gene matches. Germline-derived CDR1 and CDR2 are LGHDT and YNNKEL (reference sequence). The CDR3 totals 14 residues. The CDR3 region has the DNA TGTGCCAGCAGCCAAGTAGACAGGGGCGGCGGCTACACCTTC. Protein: CASSQVDRGGGYTF.

The CDR3 DNA reads as TGTGCCAGCAGTGAAGCCGGACATAGCAATCAGCCCCAGCATTTT. Translated: CASSEAGHSNQPQHF. The gene calls are TRBV6-1 and TRBJ1-5; a possible D gene is TRBD1 (5 bases). The germline V and J ends were trimmed by 0 bases and 0 bases, with 6 bases remaining between them. Germline V gene lookup returns CDR1 MNHNS and CDR2 SASEGT. This CDR3 has 15 residues.

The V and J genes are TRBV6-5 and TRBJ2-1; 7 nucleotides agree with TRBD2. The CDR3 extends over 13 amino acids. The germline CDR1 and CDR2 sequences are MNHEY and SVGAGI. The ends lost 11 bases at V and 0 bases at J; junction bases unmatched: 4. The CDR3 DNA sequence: TGTGCCGCTAGGGAGGGCTCCTACAATGAGCAGTTCTTC. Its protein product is CAAREGSYNEQFF.

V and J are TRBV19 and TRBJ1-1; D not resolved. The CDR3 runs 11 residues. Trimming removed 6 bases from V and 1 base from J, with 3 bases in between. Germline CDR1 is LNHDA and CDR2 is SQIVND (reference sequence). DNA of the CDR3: TGTGCCAGTAGCGAGAACACTGAAGCTTTCTTT. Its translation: CASSENTEAFF.

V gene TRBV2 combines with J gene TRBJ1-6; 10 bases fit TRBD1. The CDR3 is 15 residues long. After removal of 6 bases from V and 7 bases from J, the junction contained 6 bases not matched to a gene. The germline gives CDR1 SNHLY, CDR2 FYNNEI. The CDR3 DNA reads TGTGCCAGCAGGGTCCGGGACAGGGGAAATTCACCCCTCCACTTT. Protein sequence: CASRVRDRGNSPLHF.

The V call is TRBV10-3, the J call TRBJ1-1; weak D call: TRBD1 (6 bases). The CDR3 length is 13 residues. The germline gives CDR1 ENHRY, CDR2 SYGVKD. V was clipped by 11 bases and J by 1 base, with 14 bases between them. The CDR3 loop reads CAATGHTNTEAFF. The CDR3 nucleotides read TGTGCCGCAACGGGACACACGAACACTGAAGCTTTCTTT.

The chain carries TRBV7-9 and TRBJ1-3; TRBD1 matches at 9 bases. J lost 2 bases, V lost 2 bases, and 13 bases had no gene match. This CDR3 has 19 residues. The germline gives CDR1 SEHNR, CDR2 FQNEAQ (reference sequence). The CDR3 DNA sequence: TGTGCCAGCAGCTTAATATTCGGGACAGGGAGTTATCCTGGAAACACCATATATTTT. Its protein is CASSLIFGTGSYPGNTIYF.

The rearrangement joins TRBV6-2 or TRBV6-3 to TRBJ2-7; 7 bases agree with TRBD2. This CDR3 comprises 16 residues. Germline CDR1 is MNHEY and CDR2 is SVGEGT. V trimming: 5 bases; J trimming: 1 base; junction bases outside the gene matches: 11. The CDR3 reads CASSDTAGLVSYEQYF. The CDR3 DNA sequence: TGTGCCAGCAGTGATACAGCAGGACTAGTGTCCTACGAGCAGTACTTC.

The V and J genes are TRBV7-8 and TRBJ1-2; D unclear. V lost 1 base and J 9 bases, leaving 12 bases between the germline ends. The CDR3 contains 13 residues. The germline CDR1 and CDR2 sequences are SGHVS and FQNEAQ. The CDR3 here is CASSLVLLGSYTF. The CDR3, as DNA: TGTGCCAGCAGCTTAGTGCTTCTTGGGAGCTACACCTTC.

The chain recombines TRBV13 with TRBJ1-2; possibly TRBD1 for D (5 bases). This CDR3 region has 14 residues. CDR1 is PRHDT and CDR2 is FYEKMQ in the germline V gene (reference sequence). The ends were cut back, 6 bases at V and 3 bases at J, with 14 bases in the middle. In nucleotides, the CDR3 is TGTGCCAGCAGAAAACTGCCGGGGGACTATGGCTACACCTTC. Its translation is CASRKLPGDYGYTF.

CDR3 residues: CASSRGSGGSYEQYF. For the CDR3, the DNA is TGTGCCAGCAGCCGGGGTAGCGGGGGCTCCTACGAGCAGTACTTC. The rearrangement joins TRBV11-2 to TRBJ2-7, with 9 nucleotides matching TRBD2. Germline V gene sequence: CDR1 SGHAT, CDR2 FQNNGV. The CDR3 covers 15 residues. V dropped 5 bases and J dropped 0; count of bases not matched to a gene: 5.

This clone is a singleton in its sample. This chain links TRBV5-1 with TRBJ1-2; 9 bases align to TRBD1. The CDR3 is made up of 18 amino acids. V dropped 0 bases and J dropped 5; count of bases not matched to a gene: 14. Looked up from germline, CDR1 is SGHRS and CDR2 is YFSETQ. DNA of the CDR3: TGCGCCAGCAGCTTGGTTGCAACCGGGACAGGGATATTTTATGGCTACACCTTC. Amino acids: CASSLVATGTGIFYGYTF.

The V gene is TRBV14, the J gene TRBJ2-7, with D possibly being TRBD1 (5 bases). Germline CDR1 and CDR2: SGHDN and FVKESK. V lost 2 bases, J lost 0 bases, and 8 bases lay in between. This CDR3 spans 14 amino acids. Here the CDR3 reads CASSQQGYSYEQYF. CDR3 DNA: TGTGCCAGCAGCCAACAGGGCTACTCCTACGAGCAGTACTTC.

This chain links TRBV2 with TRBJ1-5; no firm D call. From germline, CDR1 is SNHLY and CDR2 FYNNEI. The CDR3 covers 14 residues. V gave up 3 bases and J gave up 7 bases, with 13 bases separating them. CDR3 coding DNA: TGTGCCAGCAGTGACTACAGAAATTGGCAGCCCCAGCATTTT. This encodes CASSDYRNWQPQHF.

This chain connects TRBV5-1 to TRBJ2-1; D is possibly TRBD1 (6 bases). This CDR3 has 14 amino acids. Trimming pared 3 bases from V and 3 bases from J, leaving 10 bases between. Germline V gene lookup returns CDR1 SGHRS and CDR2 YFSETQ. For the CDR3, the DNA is TGCGCCAGCAGCTCGGACAGCTACTACAATGAGCAGTTCTTC. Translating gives CASSSDSYYNEQFF. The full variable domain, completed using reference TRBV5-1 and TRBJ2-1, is KAGVTQTPRYLIKTRGQQVTLSCSPISGHRSVSWYQQTPGQGLQFLFEYFSETQRNKGNFPGRFSGRQFSNSRSEMNVSTLELGDSALYLCASSSDSYYNEQFFGPGTRLTVL.

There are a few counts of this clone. CDR3 protein: CAWGVDQPQHF. CDR3 sequence (DNA): TGTGCCTGGGGGGTGGATCAGCCCCAGCATTTT. The chain uses TRBV30 and TRBJ1-5, with D hard to call. The CDR3 totals 11 residues. V was cut by 5 bases and J by 5 bases, with 7 bases left in between. The V gene's germline CDR1 is GTSNPN and CDR2 SVGIG (reference sequence).

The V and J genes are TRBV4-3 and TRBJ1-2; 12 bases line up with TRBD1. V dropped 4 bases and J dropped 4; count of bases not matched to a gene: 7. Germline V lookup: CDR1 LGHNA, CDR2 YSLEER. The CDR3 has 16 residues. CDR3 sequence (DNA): TGCGCCAGCAGCCGGGACAGGGGGCGAATTTCCTATGGCTACACCTTC. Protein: CASSRDRGRISYGYTF.

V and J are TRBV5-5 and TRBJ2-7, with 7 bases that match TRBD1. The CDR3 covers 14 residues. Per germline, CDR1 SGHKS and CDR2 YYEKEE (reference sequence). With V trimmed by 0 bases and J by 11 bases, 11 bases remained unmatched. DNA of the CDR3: TGTGCCAGCAGCTTGGATAGGGGGCCAACAGTTAAGTACTTC. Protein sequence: CASSLDRGPTVKYF.

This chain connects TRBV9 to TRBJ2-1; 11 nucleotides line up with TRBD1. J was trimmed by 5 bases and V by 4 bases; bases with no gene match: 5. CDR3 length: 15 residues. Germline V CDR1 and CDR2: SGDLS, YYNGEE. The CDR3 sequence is CASSNRTGGNNEQFF. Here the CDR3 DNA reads TGTGCCAGCAGCAACCGGACAGGGGGCAACAATGAGCAGTTCTTC.

The CDR3 loop is CASSQTQTGIYEQYF. As DNA, the CDR3 is TGTGCCAGCAGCCAGACCCAGACAGGGATATACGAGCAGTACTTC. V gene TRBV14 combines with J gene TRBJ2-7, with 7 bases fitting TRBD1. V shed 3 bases and J 4 bases; nucleotides not matched to a gene: 9. Looked up from germline, CDR1 is SGHDN and CDR2 is FVKESK. The CDR3 loop spans 15 amino acids.